The sequence of this T cell receptor beta chain was determined in a study of radiation and T cells in renal cell carcinoma. General study findings and limits: From baseline, blood top tumor clonotypes peaked at 2 weeks post-radiation. Without pretreatment biopsies, baseline tumor clonotype presence was undetermined.

Indicated time point: blood 2 weeks post-SBRT. As for treatment: 15 Gy SBRT to primary tumor, nephrectomy 4 weeks later. This renal cell carcinoma was of the clear cell type. TCRdb keeps only in-frame clones here, not all; method: immunoSEQ multiplex PCR. This sample yields about 65,000 clones, of which roughly 72% are seen a single time; 6.8% belongs to the top ten. V trimming: 0 bases; J trimming: 7 bases; junction bases outside the gene matches: 4. CDR3 size: 15 residues. Germline CDR1 and CDR2: LGHNA and YSLEER. Regarding this clone: The antigen is undetermined.

The sequence was obtained from a man in his 60s with renal cell carcinoma. The chain couples TRBV4-3 to TRBJ1-4, with TRBD1 matching 8 bases. This material consisted of blood, taken from a patient whose treatment included radiotherapy and nephrectomy. CDR3 coding DNA: TGCGCCAGCAGCCAAGAGTACAGGGGGTTTGAAAAACTGTTTTTT. Translating it yields CASSQEYRGFEKLFF.